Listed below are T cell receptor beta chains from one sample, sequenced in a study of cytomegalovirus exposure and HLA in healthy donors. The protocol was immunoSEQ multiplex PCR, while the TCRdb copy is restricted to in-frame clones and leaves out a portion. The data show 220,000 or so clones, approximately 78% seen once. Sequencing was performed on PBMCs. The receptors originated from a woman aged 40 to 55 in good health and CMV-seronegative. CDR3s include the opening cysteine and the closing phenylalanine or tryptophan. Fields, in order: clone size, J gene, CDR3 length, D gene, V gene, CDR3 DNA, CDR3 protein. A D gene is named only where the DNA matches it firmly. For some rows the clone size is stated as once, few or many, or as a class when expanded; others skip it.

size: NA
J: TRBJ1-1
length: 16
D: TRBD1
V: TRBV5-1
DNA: TGCGCCAGCAGCCGGGGGACAGGGGGGGAGAACACTGAAGCTTTCTTT
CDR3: CASSRGTGGENTEAFF

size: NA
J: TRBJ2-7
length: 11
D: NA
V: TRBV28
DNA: TGTGCCAGCAGGTCAAACTACGAGCAGTACTTC
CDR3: CASRSNYEQYF

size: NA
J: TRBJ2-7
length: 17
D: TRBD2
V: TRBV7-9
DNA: TGTGCCAGCAGCTTAGCGCGTAGCGGGAGGGCCCCTTACGAGCAGTACTTC
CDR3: CASSLARSGRAPYEQYF

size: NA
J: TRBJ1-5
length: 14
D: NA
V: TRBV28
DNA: TGTGCCAGCACTATTGCCCAAGGAGATCAGCCCCAGCATTTT
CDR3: CASTIAQGDQPQHF

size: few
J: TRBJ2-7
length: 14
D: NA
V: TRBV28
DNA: TGTGCCAGCAGTTTCCTCGGGATTACCCTCGAGCAGTACTTC
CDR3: CASSFLGITLEQYF

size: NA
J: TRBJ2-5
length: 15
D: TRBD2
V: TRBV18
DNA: TGTGCCAGCTCGGTCGTTCCGGGGGGTCGAGAGACCCAGTACTTC
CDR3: CASSVVPGGRETQYF

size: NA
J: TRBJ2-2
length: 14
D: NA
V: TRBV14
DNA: TGTGCCAGCAGCCCGGTAATTTTAAGCGGGGAGCTGTTTTTT
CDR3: CASSPVILSGELFF

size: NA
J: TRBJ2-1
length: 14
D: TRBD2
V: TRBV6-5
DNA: TGTGCCACCCGGCGGGGACTAGCGGGATATGAGCAGTTCTTC
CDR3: CATRRGLAGYEQFF

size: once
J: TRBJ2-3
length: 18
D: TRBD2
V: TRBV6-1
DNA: TGTGCCAGCAGTGAAGCTTGGGGGGAACTAGCGGGAAGAGATACGCAGTATTTT
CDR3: CASSEAWGELAGRDTQYF

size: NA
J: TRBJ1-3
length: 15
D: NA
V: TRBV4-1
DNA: TGCGCCAGCAGCCGGCCAGGGGACTCTGGAAACACCATATATTTT
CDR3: CASSRPGDSGNTIYF

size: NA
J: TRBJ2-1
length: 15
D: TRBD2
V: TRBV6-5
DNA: TGTGCCAGCAGTCGGGGACTAGCGGGTTACAATGAGCAGTTCTTC
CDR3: CASSRGLAGYNEQFF

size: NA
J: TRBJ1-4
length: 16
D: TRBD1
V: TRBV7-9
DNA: TGTGCCAGCAGCGCAGGGACAGGCCAACGGGGTGAAAAACTGTTTTTT
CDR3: CASSAGTGQRGEKLFF

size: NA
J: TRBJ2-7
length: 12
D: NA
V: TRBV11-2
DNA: TGTGCCAGCAGCCTATGGGCCCGCGAGCAGTACTTC
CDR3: CASSLWAREQYF

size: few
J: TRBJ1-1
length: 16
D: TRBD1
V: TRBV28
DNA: TGTGCCAGCAGTTTATGGGACAGGGAGATGAACAGTTTGTCTTTCTTT
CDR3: CASSLWDREMNSLSFF

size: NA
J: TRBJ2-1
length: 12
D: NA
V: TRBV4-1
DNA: TGCGCCAGCAGCGAACCTCAGGGGATGGAGTTCTTC
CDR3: CASSEPQGMEFF

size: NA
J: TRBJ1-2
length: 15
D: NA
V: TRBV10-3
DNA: TGTGCCATCAGTTTGGACAGTTCCTACAACTATGGCTACACCTTC
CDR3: CAISLDSSYNYGYTF

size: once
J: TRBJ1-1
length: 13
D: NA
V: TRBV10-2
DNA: TGCGCCACTTCGACAGACAGGAACACTGAAGCTTTCTTT
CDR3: CATSTDRNTEAFF

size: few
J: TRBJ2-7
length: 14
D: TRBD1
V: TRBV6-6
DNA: TGTGCCAGCAGATCCGGGACAGGGAGCTACGAGCAGTACTTC
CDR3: CASRSGTGSYEQYF

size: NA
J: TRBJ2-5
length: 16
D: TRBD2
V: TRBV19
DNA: TGTGCCAGTAGTATGAATCGGGCGGGGAGGGGTGAGACCCAGTACTTC
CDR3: CASSMNRAGRGETQYF

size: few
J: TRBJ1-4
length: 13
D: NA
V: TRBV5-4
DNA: TGTGCCAGCAGCCGGACAGTTAATGAAAAACTGTTTTTT
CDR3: CASSRTVNEKLFF

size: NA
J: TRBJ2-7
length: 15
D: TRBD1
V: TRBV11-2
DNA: TGTGCCAGCAGCTTGATGGGACAGGGGGCGGACGAGCAGTACTTC
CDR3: CASSLMGQGADEQYF

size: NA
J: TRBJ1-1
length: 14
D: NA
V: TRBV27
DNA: TGTGCCAGCAGTTTATCACAGGGTTATACTGAAGCTTTCTTT
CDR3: CASSLSQGYTEAFF

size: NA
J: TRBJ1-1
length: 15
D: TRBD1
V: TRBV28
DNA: TGTGCCAGCAGCTCACCAGGTGACAGGGTTAGAAAAGCTTTCTTT
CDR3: CASSSPGDRVRKAFF

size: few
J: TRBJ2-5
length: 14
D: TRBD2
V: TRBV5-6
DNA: TGTGCCAGCAGCTTGAGCCGCGGGGGGGAGACCCAGTACTTC
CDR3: CASSLSRGGETQYF

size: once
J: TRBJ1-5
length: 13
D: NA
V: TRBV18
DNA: TGTGCCAGCTCACCACAGGCGGGTCAGCCCCAGCATTTT
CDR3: CASSPQAGQPQHF

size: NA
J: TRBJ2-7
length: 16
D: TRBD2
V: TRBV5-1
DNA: TGCGCCAGCAGCTTGACTCGGACTAGCGGGAGTTATGAGCAGTACTTC
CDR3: CASSLTRTSGSYEQYF

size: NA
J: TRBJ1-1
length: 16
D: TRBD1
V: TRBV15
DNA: TGTGCCACCAGCAGAGATGAGGGGACAGGGAGGACTGAAGCTTTCTTT
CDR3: CATSRDEGTGRTEAFF

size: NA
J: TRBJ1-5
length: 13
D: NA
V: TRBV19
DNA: TGTGCCAGTGTCGAGGAAGGCAATCAGCCCCAGCATTTT
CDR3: CASVEEGNQPQHF

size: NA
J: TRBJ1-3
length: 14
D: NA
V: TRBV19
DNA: TGTGCCAGTAGGGACAGCTACTCTGGAAACACCATATATTTT
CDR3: CASRDSYSGNTIYF

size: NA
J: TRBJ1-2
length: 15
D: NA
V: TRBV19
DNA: TGTGCCAGTAGCCGTACGACTGGAATGAGGCTTGGCTACACCTTC
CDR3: CASSRTTGMRLGYTF

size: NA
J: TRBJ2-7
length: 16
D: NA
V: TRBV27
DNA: TGTGCCAGCAGTTTGTCCCTAGCGATCAGCTCCTACGAGCAGTACTTC
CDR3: CASSLSLAISSYEQYF

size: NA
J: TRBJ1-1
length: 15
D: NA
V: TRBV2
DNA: TGTGCCAGCAGTGAATGGCAGGGGTTCAACACTGAAGCTTTCTTT
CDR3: CASSEWQGFNTEAFF

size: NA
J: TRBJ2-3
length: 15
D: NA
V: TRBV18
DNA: TGTGCCAGCTCACCTGGGTCGGGAAGCACAGATACGCAGTATTTT
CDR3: CASSPGSGSTDTQYF

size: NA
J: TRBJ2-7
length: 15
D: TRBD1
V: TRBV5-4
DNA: TGTGCCAGCAGCTTGCCCCGAGGACAGGGATACGAGCAGTACTTC
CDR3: CASSLPRGQGYEQYF

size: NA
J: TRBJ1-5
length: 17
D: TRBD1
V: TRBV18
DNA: TGTGCCAGCTCACCTGCAGGGACAGGGCTTAGCAATCAGCCCCAGCATTTT
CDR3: CASSPAGTGLSNQPQHF

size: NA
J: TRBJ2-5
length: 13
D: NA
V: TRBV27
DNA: TGTGCCAGCAGTTTGACTTTCCAAGAGACCCAGTACTTC
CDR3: CASSLTFQETQYF

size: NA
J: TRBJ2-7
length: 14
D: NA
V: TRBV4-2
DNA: TGTGCCAGCAGCCACGGAATCCGGGAGAGCGAGCAGTACTTC
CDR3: CASSHGIRESEQYF

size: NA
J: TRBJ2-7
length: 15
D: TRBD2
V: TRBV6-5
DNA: TGTGCCAGCAGTTACGGACTAGCGGACCCCTACGAGCAGTACTTC
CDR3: CASSYGLADPYEQYF

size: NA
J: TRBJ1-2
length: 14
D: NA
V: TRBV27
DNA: TGTGCCAGCAGTAGCAACCCCACCGTCGCTGGCTACACCTTC
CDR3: CASSSNPTVAGYTF

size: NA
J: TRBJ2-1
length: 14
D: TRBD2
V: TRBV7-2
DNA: TGTGCCAGCAGCTTAGCACTAGCGGGAGGTGAGCAGTTCTTC
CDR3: CASSLALAGGEQFF

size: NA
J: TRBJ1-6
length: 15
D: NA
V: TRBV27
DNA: TGTGCCAGCAGCTTGGGGACAACCCGTAATTCACCCCTCCACTTT
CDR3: CASSLGTTRNSPLHF

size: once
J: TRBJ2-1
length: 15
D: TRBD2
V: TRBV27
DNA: TGTGCCAGCACCTCGGGACTAGCGGGCTACAATGAGCAGTTCTTC
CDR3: CASTSGLAGYNEQFF

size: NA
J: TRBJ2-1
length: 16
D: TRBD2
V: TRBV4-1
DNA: TGCGCCAGCAGCTTCGCGGGGCTAGCGGGAGACAATGAGCAGTTCTTC
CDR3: CASSFAGLAGDNEQFF

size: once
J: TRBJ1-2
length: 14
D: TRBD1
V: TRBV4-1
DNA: TGCGCCAGCACCCATAAAGACAGGGCGGCTGGCTACACCTTC
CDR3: CASTHKDRAAGYTF

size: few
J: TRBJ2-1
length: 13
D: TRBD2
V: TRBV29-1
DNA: TGCAGCGTTGCTAGCGGGCCCCACAATGAGCAGTTCTTC
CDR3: CSVASGPHNEQFF

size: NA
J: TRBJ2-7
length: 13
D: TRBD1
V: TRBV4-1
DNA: TGCGCCAGCAGTGGGACAGGGACAGGCGAGCAGTACTTC
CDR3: CASSGTGTGEQYF

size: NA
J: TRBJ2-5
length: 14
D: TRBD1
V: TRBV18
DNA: TGTGCCAGCTGTCTGGGCAGGGGGCCGGAGACCCAGTACTTC
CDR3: CASCLGRGPETQYF

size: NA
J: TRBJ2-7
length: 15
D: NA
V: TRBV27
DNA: TGTGCCAGCAGTTTTGGTCAGGGGTTCTCCTACGAGCAGTACTTC
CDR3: CASSFGQGFSYEQYF

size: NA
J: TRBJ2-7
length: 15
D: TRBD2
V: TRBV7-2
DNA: TGTGCCAGCAGCTTTACTAGCGACGACTACTACGAGCAGTACTTC
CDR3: CASSFTSDDYYEQYF